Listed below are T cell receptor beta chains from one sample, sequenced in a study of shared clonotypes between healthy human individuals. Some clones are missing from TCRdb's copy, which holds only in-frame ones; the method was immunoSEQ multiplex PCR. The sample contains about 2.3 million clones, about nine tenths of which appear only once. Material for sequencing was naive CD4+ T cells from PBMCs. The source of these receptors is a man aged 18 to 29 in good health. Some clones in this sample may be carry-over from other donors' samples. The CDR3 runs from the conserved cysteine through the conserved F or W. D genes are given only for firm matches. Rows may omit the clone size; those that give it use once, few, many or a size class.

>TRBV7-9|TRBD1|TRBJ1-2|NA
CASSPTGGNGYTF
TGTGCCAGCAGCCCCACAGGGGGTAACGGCTACACCTTC
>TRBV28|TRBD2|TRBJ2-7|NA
CATTSGRYEQYF
TGTGCCACAACTAGCGGGAGGTACGAGCAGTACTTC
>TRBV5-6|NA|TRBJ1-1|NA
CASRVLGRTEAFF
TGTGCCAGCAGAGTGCTGGGGCGCACTGAAGCTTTCTTT
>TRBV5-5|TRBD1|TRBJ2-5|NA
CASSPPGTEETQYF
TGTGCCAGCAGTCCTCCCGGGACAGAAGAGACCCAGTACTTC
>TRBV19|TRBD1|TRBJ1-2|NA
CASRDRERYGYTF
TGTGCCAGCCGGGACAGGGAAAGGTATGGCTACACCTTC
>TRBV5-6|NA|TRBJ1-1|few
CASTHRDGTEAFF
TGTGCCAGCACCCACCGGGACGGCACTGAAGCTTTCTTT
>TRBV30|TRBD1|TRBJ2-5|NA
CACDRGRGETQYF
TGTGCCTGTGATAGGGGGCGCGGCGAGACCCAGTACTTC
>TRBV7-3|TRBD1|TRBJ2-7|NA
CASSQRQGSPSEQYF
TGTGCCAGCAGCCAGAGACAGGGGTCCCCCTCGGAGCAGTACTTC
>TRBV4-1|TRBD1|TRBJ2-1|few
CASSQRDRGSDEQFF
TGCGCCAGCAGCCAACGGGACAGGGGATCGGATGAGCAGTTCTTC
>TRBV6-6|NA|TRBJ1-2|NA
CASSSGDFGYTF
TGTGCCAGCAGTTCCGGGGACTTTGGCTACACCTTC
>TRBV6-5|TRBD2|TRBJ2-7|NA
CASSLGGTRWYEQYF
TGTGCCAGCAGTTTGGGGGGGACTAGGTGGTACGAGCAGTACTTC
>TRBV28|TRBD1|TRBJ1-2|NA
CAATGTGAGGYTF
TGTGCCGCCACCGGGACAGGGGCTGGTGGCTACACCTTC
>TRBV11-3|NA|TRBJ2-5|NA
CASSLDAGAMETQYF
TGTGCCAGCAGCTTAGATGCGGGTGCTATGGAGACCCAGTACTTC
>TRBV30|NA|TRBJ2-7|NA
CAWSGPGSYEQYF
TGTGCCTGGTCCGGACCGGGCTCCTACGAGCAGTACTTC
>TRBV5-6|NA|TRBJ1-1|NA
CASSSQRTTEAFF
TGTGCCAGCAGTTCACAACGTACCACTGAAGCTTTCTTT
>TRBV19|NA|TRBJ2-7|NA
CASKRGGDDSYEQYF
TGTGCCAGTAAGCGTGGCGGGGATGACTCCTACGAGCAGTACTTC
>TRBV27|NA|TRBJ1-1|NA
CASSFRGRQAFF
TGTGCCAGCAGTTTCCGCGGACGGCAAGCTTTCTTT
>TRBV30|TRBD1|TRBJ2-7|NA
CARRPTGGYEQYF
TGTGCCCGCCGCCCGACAGGGGGCTACGAGCAGTACTTC
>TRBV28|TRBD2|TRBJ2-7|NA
CATRLAGISYEQYF
TGTGCCACAAGACTAGCGGGGATCTCCTACGAGCAGTACTTC